This TCR beta chain was captured by sequencing in a study of T cell repertoires in cytomegalovirus infection. Study results and caveats: HLA-C-restricted TCR beta clonotypes specific for CMV led the ex vivo response. Cumulative frequency (of public TCR beta family members) identified carriers of CMV plus the relevant HLA.

MiXCR was run by TCRdb on the reads, yielding one entry per CDR3 protein. The sample lists 200,000 or so distinct CDR3 sequences; about 20% were seen once. Comments on this clonotype: The antigen remains unidentified.

The germline gives CDR1 SGHTA, CDR2 FQGNSA. Trimming stripped 5 bases from V and 6 bases from J, with 17 bases between. The CDR3 extends over 15 amino acids. The sample consisted of PBMCs. This sequence originates from a human donor in good health (CMV status not recorded). Some clones in this sample may be carry-over from other donors' samples. The chain carries TRBV7-2 and TRBJ1-5, with D tentatively TRBD1 (6 bases). In DNA, the CDR3 is TGTGCCAGCAGCCCGGGGGGGGGGCTAGGTCAGCCCCAGCATTTT. It codes for CASSPGGGLGQPQHF.